Following are 13 T cell receptor beta chains from one sample sequenced in a study of blood T cell repertoires in COVID-19. The assay was immunoSEQ multiplex PCR, and TCRdb's table has in-frame clones only and misses some. This sample has 150,000 to 200,000 clones, with 70% to 90% found just once. The sequenced sample consisted of peripheral blood. The receptors derive from a human donor with active or convalescent COVID-19. The donor label of this sample is uncertain.

The chain uses TRBV7-2 and TRBJ2-3; D not certain. CDR3 length equals 12 residues. Trimming took off 2 bases at V and 5 bases at J, with 5 bases between the two ends. CDR1 SGHTA and CDR2 FQGNSA come from the germline V gene. The CDR3, as DNA: TGTGCCAGCAGCTTAACGGGAGATACGCAGTATTTT. It is translated as CASSLTGDTQYF. The whole variable domain, remainder taken from reference TRBV7-2 and TRBJ2-3, is GAGVSQSPSNKVTEKGKDVELRCDPISGHTALYWYRQSLGQGLEFLIYFQGNSAPDKSGLPSDRFSAERTGGSVSTLTIQRTQQEDSAVYLCASSLTGDTQYFGPGTRLTVL.

The V and J genes are TRBV6-2 or TRBV6-3 and TRBJ2-5, with a tentative D call TRBD2 (6 bases). V was clipped by 3 bases and J by 4 bases, with 15 bases between them. Germline values: CDR1 MNHEY, CDR2 SVGEGT. The CDR3 length is 15 residues. This CDR3 is CASSYQLRGSETQYF. As DNA, the CDR3 is TGTGCCAGCAGTTATCAACTCCGGGGGTCAGAGACCCAGTACTTC.

The chain links TRBV11-2 to TRBJ1-2; tentative D call: TRBD1 (6 bases). Germline lookup yields CDR1 SGHAT and CDR2 FQNNGV. The germline V and J ends were trimmed by 0 bases and 7 bases, with 12 bases remaining between them. The CDR3 spans 14 residues. CDR3 region: CASSLDYGGLGYTF. DNA of the CDR3: TGTGCCAGCAGCTTAGATTATGGGGGCCTTGGCTACACCTTC.

Only one count was recorded for this clone. The chain combines TRBV27 with TRBJ1-1; D gene ambiguous. V was trimmed by 3 bases and J by 3 bases, leaving 8 bases between them. From germline, CDR1 is MNHEY and CDR2 SMNVEV (reference sequence). CDR3 length: 13 residues. This CDR3 is CASSFLPDTEAFF. The CDR3, as DNA: TGTGCCAGCAGTTTTCTGCCGGACACTGAAGCTTTCTTT.

V and J are TRBV30 and TRBJ1-4; D perhaps matches TRBD1 (5 bases). This CDR3 is 13 amino acids long. V was clipped by 2 bases and J by 4 bases, with 8 bases between them. Per the germline V gene, CDR1 is GTSNPN and CDR2 is SVGIG (reference sequence). In nucleotides, the CDR3 is TGTGCCTGGAGTCGACAGCTTAATGAAAAACTGTTTTTT. As protein: CAWSRQLNEKLFF.

This rearrangement joins TRBV12-5 to TRBJ2-3, with 11 bases lining up with TRBD2. V trimming: 5 bases; J trimming: 0 bases; junction bases outside the gene matches: 7. Looked up from germline, CDR1 is LGHNT and CDR2 is FRNRAP. The CDR3 runs 17 residues. The CDR3 bases are TGTGCTAGTGGTAAACCGACTAGCGGGGTTAGCACAGATACGCAGTATTTT. Translating gives CASGKPTSGVSTDTQYF. Using reference TRBV12-5 and TRBJ2-3 for the parts outside the CDR3, the full variable domain is DARVTQTPRHKVTEMGQEVTMRCQPILGHNTVFWYRQTMMQGLELLAYFRNRAPLDDSGMPKDRFSAEMPDATLATLKIQPSEPRDSAVYFCASGKPTSGVSTDTQYFGPGTRLTVL.

The CDR3, as DNA: TGTGCCAGCAGCCCCCCCGGAGGGTGGGAGCAGTACTTC. This encodes CASSPPGGWEQYF. The chain combines TRBV7-9 with TRBJ2-7, with a possible D match to TRBD2 (6 bases). V was pared by 5 bases and J by 7 bases, with 15 bases between. Germline CDR1 and CDR2: SEHNR and FQNEAQ (reference sequence). This CDR3 is built from 13 residues.

The rearrangement joins TRBV28 to TRBJ1-5, with 7 nucleotides matching TRBD1. With V trimmed by 6 bases and J by 6 bases, 8 bases remained unmatched. The germline V gene has CDR1 MDHEN and CDR2 SYDVKM. CDR3 length: 14 residues. The CDR3 DNA follows: TGTGCCAGCAGACTAGTGAGGGGGCTTCAGCCCCAGCATTTT. Translated, it gives CASRLVRGLQPQHF.

V gene TRBV4-1 combines with J gene TRBJ1-4; 7 bases agree with TRBD1. This CDR3 comprises 15 residues. Looked up from germline, CDR1 is MGHRA and CDR2 is YSYEKL. Trimming took 4 bases from V and 7 from J; bases not matched to a gene: 9. CDR3 DNA sequence: TGCGCCAGCAGCCGAACCGACAGGGCGGCTGAAAAACTGTTTTTT. This sequence encodes CASSRTDRAAEKLFF.

The CDR3 DNA follows: TGTGCCAGCAGCGTAGGATCGGGAGGGCCTTCCGGGGAGCTGTTTTTT. It is translated as CASSVGSGGPSGELFF. The V call is TRBV9, the J call TRBJ2-2, with 8 bases fitting TRBD2. CDR3 length equals 16 residues. V shed 0 bases and J 6 bases; nucleotides not matched to a gene: 7. Germline V gives CDR1 SGDLS, CDR2 YYNGEE.

This sequence joins TRBV5-4 and TRBJ2-7; D perhaps matches TRBD1 (6 bases). CDR1 SGHNT and CDR2 YYREEE come from the germline V gene (reference sequence). The V gene lost 4 bases and the J gene lost 6 bases, with 20 bases spanning the gap. This CDR3 is built from 15 residues. The CDR3 loop is CASSPVTGMRVEQYF. Written as DNA, the CDR3 is TGTGCCAGCAGCCCAGTAACAGGGATGCGCGTCGAGCAGTACTTC.

The chain combines TRBV5-6 with TRBJ1-2; D remains unclear. Trimming left V 3 bases short and J 6 bases short, with 12 bases between. This CDR3 has 13 residues. Germline CDR1 reads SGHDT; CDR2 reads YYEEEE. The CDR3 coding sequence is TGTGCCAGCAGCTGGAGGGCGGGGAATGGCTACACCTTC. Amino acids: CASSWRAGNGYTF. Combining the CDR3 with reference TRBV5-6 and TRBJ1-2 gives the whole variable domain DAGVTQSPTHLIKTRGQQVTLRCSPKSGHDTVSWYQQALGQGPQFIFQYYEEEERQRGNFPDRFSGHQFPNYSSELNVNALLLGDSALYLCASSWRAGNGYTFGSGTRLTVV.

V and J are TRBV24-1 and TRBJ2-7; 7 bases align to TRBD2. The CDR3 runs to 13 residues. V was pared by 4 bases and J by 5 bases, with 4 bases of the junction left unmatched. Germline V gene data show CDR1 as KGHDR and CDR2 as SFDVKD. CDR3 coding DNA: TGTGCCACCAGTGAGCCTGGACTAGACGAGCAGTACTTC. It encodes CATSEPGLDEQYF.